This T cell receptor (beta chain) is drawn from a study of blood T cell repertoires in COVID-19 (dated by TCRdb to about 2020). Regarding the research as a whole: Samples covering the acute and convalescent phases of COVID-19 were provided by collaborators in the United States, Italy and Spain. The material from the prospective study consisted of cDNA or gDNA derived from T cells, B-cell-depleted T cells, or PBMCs. Deeply sampled blood TCRbeta repertoires from subjects exposed to, actively infected with, or recovered from COVID-19 were included in the dataset. The repertoires were released in a freely available public database intended as a resource for research on the immune response to SARS-CoV-2. A de-identified subject ID, COVID-19 status, age in years and sex were almost always included in the sample metadata. Where available, HLA class I and class II types were taken from metadata supplied by the sample provider and were not determined by assay-based typing. Samples were obtained from the ongoing ImmuneRACE study (first 160 participants) and from 950 to 1,500 subjects provided by 6 global collaborators. Summary of the overall study and its limitations: The amount of clinical and demographic metadata varied by source and participant and was provided uncurated.

V trim: 6 bases; J trim: 7 bases; unmatched bases: 9. Its CDR3 holds 16 amino acids, cysteine through phenylalanine. Only the CDR3 DNA stays, 48 bases, in frame from base 1. The germline V gene supplies CDR1 SGHTA and CDR2 FQGTGA. TCRbeta CDR3 regions were amplified from genomic DNA using the immunoSEQ Assay, a bias-controlled multiplex PCR. The study's own analysis went as follows. Within the assay, amplification of reference gene primers was used to estimate how many nucleated cells each sample contained. To quantify the absolute abundance of each unique TCRbeta CDR3 rearrangement, sequence reads were collapsed and filtered. Productive Simpson clonality was computed per sample as the square root of Simpson's diversity index over productive rearrangements. TCRdb retrieved this table from immuneACCESS and kept in-frame rearrangements only. Not all clones are present; in checked studies, unresolved V genes account for under half, and no reason is known for the remainder. V and J calls and clone size are as listed in that table; D and trimming were resolved from the DNA. The sample contains about 200,000 clones, about 91% of them found a single time. The ten biggest clones cover around 1.2% of the sample.

The collaborating institutions used their own protocols to collect whole blood in K2EDTA tubes. For TCRbeta analysis, collaborators shipped samples as frozen whole blood, isolated PBMCs, or DNA extracted from either of those sample types. Concerning this clone itself: This receptor's antigen is unknown. No base-level quality is on record; no much larger clone is a single base apart.

The clonotype originates from a man aged 25 to 40 with acute or convalescent COVID-19. The chain is assembled from TRBV7-3 and TRBJ2-1, with 13 middle bases fitting TRBD2. The sequencing input was peripheral blood. The nucleotides are TGTGCCAGCAGTCTGGGGACTAGCGGGATATTTAATGAGCAGTTCTTC. Translated, it gives CASSLGTSGIFNEQFF.